The clone carrying this T cell receptor (beta chain) has at least ten counts. Antigen unknown. In germline, CDR1 is ENHRY, CDR2 SYGVKD. The CDR3 totals 13 residues. Deletions cut 4 bases from V and 1 base from J, with 6 bases between. Naive CD8 T cells, phenotype CD8+CD4-CCR7+CD45RA+, were sorted. Previously described methods and listed TCR primers were used for bulk TCR libraries. TCRdb independently ran MiXCR on the PCR reads; one entry per CDR3 protein. Found here are about 640,000 distinct CDR3 sequences, 20% of them singletons; the top ten hold roughly 0.9%. These data come from a study of molecular identifiers for immune sequencing clone quantification. Overall study results and limits: Jurkat TCR RNA that was spiked in from one cell was reportedly detectable among roughly 1 million naive cells. In naive cells, clones above 20 RNA copies held under 1% of molecules, whereas in effector cells they held over 99%.

The receptor was isolated from a human donor in good health. Some libraries in this study had Jurkat cell RNA spiked in. This chain uses TRBV10-3 with TRBJ2-3; D remains unclear. Sequenced material: naive CD8+ T cells from blood, with Jurkat cell RNA spiked in. The sample's subset: FACS-sorted CD8+CD4-CCR7+CD45RA+ naive T cells. Written as DNA, the CDR3 is TGTGCCATCAGTGGGATTCGCACAGATACGCAGTATTTT. Residues: CAISGIRTDTQYF.